The 6 T cell receptor beta chains reported below all come from one sample, sequenced in a study of monozygotic twins with inflammatory bowel disease. After re-calling the 5' RACE reads, TCRdb lists one entry per CDR3 protein, DNA absent. The table lists 400,000 to 500,000 distinct CDR3 sequences. Sequences were obtained from blood. These receptors were collected from a human donor with ulcerative colitis or Crohn's disease, or a healthy co-twin of an affected twin (not recorded which).

The J gene is TRBJ1-1, the V gene TRBV20-1. Germline values: CDR1 DFQATT, CDR2 SNEGSKA (reference sequence). The CDR3 has 11 amino acids. CDR3 loop: CSARVYTEAFF.

The rearrangement uses TRBV25-1 and TRBJ2-5; TCRdb reports TRBD1, a call that lacks DNA to check it against. This CDR3 is 16 amino acids long. The germline V gene has CDR1 MGHDK and CDR2 SYGVNS. The CDR3 sequence: CASRPGPTTRQETQYF.

This chain connects TRBV10-2 to TRBJ1-2; lacking DNA, the TRBD1 call made by TCRdb goes unchecked. CDR3 size: 13 residues. Germline V CDR1 and CDR2: WSHSY, SAAADI. CDR3 amino acids: CASSGSRAGGYTF.

This chain's CDR3 is CASSQEAGGSDTQYF. This sequence joins TRBV14 and TRBJ2-3; TCRdb's D call, TRBD1, is unchecked because there is no DNA. The CDR3 covers 15 residues. Per germline, CDR1 SGHDN and CDR2 FVKESK. Using reference TRBV14 and TRBJ2-3 for the parts outside the CDR3, the full variable domain is EAGVTQFPSHSVIEKGQTVTLRCDPISGHDNLYWYRRVMGKEIKFLLHFVKESKQDESGMPNNRFLAERTGGTYSTLKVQPAELEDSGVYFCASSQEAGGSDTQYFGPGTRLTVL.

The chain has TRBV19 and TRBJ1-1. Germline CDR1 reads LNHDA; CDR2 reads SQIVND (reference sequence). The CDR3 runs 16 residues. CDR3 in amino acids: CASKPSGIGGSTEAFF.

This sequence joins TRBV3-1 and TRBJ1-5. Germline lookup yields CDR1 LGHDT and CDR2 YNNKEL (reference sequence). This CDR3 spans 15 amino acids. The CDR3 here is CASSRSPTSPQPQHF.